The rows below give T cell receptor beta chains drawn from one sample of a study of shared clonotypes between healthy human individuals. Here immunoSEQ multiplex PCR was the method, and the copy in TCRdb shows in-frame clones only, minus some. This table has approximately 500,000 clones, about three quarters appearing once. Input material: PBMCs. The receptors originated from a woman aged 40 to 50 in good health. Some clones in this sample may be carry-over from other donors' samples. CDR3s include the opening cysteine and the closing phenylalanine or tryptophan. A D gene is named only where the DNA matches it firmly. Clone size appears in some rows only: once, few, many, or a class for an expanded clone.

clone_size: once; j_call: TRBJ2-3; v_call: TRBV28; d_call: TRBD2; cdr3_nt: TGTGCCAGCAGTCACACCGGGACGGACAGCATGAGCGGGAGCCGCCGAACGCAGTATTTT; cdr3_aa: CASSHTGTDSMSGSRRTQYF
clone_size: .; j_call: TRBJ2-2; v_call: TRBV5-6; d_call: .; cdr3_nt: TGTGCCAGCAGCTTCTTAGGGGGAGACGCCGGGGAGCTGTTTTTT; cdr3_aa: CASSFLGGDAGELFF
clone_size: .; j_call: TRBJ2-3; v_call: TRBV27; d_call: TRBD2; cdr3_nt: TGTGCCAGCAGTTTTTGGTGGGAGGGCTACACAGATACGCAGTATTTT; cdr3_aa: CASSFWWEGYTDTQYF
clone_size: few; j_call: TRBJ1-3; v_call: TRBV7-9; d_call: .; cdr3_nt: TGTGCCAGCAGCTTAATACAAGGGTCGGGAAACACCATATATTTT; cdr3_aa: CASSLIQGSGNTIYF
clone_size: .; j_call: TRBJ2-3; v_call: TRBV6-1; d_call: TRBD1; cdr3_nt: TGTGCCAGCAGTGAGGGGACAGGGAGCGTGGATACGCAGTATTTT; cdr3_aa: CASSEGTGSVDTQYF
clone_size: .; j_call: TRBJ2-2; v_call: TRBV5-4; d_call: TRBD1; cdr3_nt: TGTGCCAGCAGGCCCGGGACAGGGTCGTATTCCGGGGAGCTGTTTTTT; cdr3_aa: CASRPGTGSYSGELFF
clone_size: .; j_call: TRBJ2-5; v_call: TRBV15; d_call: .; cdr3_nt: TGTGCCACCAGCAGAAGCCTTAGCGGTCAAGAGACCCAGTACTTC; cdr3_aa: CATSRSLSGQETQYF
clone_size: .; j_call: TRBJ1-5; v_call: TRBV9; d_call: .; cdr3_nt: TGTGCCAGCAGCGTATCGAGTTCGGGCAATCAGCCCCAGCATTTT; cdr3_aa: CASSVSSSGNQPQHF
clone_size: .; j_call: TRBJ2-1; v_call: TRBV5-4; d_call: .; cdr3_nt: TGTGCCAGCAGCTTGGCGAGTAATGAGCAGTTCTTC; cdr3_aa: CASSLASNEQFF
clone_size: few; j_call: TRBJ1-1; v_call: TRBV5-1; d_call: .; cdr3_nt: TGCGCCAGCAGCCCCGTAGGCACTGAAGCTTTCTTT; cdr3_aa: CASSPVGTEAFF
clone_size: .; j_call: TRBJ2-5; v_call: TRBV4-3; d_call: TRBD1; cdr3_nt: TGCGCCAGCAGCCAAGAAGGGACAGGGGCATGGGAGACCCAGTACTTC; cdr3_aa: CASSQEGTGAWETQYF
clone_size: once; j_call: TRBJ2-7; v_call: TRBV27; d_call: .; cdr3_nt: TGTGCCAGCAGTTTGGAAGGGACAAACTACGAGCAGTACTTC; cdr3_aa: CASSLEGTNYEQYF
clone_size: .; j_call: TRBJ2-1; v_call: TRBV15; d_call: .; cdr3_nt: TGTGCCACCAGCAGAGCAGGGGAGTACAATGAGCAGTTCTTC; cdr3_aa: CATSRAGEYNEQFF
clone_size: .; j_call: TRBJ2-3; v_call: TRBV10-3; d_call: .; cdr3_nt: TGTGCCATCACTGGGGGGAGCACAGATACGCAGTATTTT; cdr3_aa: CAITGGSTDTQYF
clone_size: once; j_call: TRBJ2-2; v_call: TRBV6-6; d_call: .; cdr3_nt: TGTGCCAGCTCCTGGGGGGTTGATTGGAGGACCGGGGAGCTGTTTTTT; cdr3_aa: CASSWGVDWRTGELFF
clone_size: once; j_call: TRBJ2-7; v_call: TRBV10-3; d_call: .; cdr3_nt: TGTGCCATCAGTGAGACAGAAAGCTCCTACGAGCAGTACTTC; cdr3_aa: CAISETESSYEQYF
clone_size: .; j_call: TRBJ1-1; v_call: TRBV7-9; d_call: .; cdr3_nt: TGTGCCAGCAGCCTAGAGTCAGGGGTTACTGAAGCTTTCTTT; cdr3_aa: CASSLESGVTEAFF
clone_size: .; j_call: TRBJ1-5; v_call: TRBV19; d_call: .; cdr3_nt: TGTGCCAGTAGTATCCGGTGGGATAGCAATCAGCCCCAGCATTTT; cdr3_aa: CASSIRWDSNQPQHF
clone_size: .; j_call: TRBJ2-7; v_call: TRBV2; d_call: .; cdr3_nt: TGTGCCAGCAGTGCCCTTTTGACAGGAGGATACGAGCAGTACTTC; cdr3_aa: CASSALLTGGYEQYF
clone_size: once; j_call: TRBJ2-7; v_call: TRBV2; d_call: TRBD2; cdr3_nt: TGTGCCAGCAGCGAGGCGGGAGCCTACGAGCAGTACTTC; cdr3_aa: CASSEAGAYEQYF
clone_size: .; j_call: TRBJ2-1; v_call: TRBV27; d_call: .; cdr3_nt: TGTGCCAGCAGTTCCGGGGACCCCGCCTACAATGAGCAGTTCTTC; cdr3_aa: CASSSGDPAYNEQFF
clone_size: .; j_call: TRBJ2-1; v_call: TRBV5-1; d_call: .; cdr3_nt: TGCGCCAGCAGCTTTGGCGGACTATACAATGAGCAGTTCTTC; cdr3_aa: CASSFGGLYNEQFF
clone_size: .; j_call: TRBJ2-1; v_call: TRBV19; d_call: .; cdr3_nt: TGTGCCAGTAGTATAAGTTGGGGACGGCGAGAGGGGCAGTTCTTC; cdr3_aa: CASSISWGRREGQFF
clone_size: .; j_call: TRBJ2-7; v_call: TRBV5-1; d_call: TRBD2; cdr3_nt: TGCGCCAGCAGCCCGGGGGGTGGAAGTTCCTACGAGCAGTACTTC; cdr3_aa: CASSPGGGSSYEQYF
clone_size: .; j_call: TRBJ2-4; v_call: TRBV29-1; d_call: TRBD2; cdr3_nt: TGCAGCGTTCGGGAGGGAAACATTCAGTACTTC; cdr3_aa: CSVREGNIQYF
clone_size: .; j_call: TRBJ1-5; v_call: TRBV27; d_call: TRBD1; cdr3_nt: TGTGCCAGCAGTTCCGGACAGGGCAATCAGCCCCAGCATTTT; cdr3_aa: CASSSGQGNQPQHF
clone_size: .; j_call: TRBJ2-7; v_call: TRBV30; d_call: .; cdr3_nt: TGTGCCTGGAGTAGGGCGGTCTCCTACGAGCAGTACTTC; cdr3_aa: CAWSRAVSYEQYF
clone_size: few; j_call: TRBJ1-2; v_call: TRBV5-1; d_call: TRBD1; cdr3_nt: TGCGCCAGCAGCTCGGGGGGGACAGACTATGGCTACACCTTC; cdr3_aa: CASSSGGTDYGYTF
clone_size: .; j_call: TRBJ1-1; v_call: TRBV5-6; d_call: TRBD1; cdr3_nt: TGTGCCAGCAGCTGGGACAGGGGGCGGAGGAACACTGAAGCTTTCTTT; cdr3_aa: CASSWDRGRRNTEAFF
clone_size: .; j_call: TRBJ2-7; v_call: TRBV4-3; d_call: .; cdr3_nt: TGCGCCAGCAGCCATGTCGAGGCCCCCTACGAGCAGTACTTC; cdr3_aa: CASSHVEAPYEQYF
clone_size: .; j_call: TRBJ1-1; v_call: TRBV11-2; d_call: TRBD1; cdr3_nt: TGTGCCAGCAGCCGCCGGACAGGATGGAACACTGAAGCTTTCTTT; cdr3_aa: CASSRRTGWNTEAFF
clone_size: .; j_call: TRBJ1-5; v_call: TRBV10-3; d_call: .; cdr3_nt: TGTGCCATCAGTGATGCCACCAGTAGCAATCAGCCCCAGCATTTT; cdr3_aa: CAISDATSSNQPQHF
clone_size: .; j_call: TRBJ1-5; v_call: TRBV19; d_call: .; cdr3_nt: TGTGCCAGTAGTCCCCTCCTGGACAGTGATGGCCATTTT; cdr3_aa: CASSPLLDSDGHF
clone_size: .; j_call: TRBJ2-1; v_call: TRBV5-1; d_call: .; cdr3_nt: TGCGCCAGCGGAAGGGGGAACAATGAGCAGTTCTTC; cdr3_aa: CASGRGNNEQFF
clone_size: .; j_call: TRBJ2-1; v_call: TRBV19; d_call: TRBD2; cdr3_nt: TGTGCCAGTAGTAAGACTAGCGGGAGCTACAATGAGCAGTTCTTC; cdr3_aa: CASSKTSGSYNEQFF
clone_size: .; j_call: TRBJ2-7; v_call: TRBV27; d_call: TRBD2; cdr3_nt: TGTGCCAGCGGAAGGACTAGCGGGGGTGAGTTGGTGCAGTACTTC; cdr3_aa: CASGRTSGGELVQYF
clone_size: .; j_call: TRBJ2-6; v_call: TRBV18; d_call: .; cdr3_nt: TGTGCCAGCTCACCAAATGCTCCTGGGGCCAACGTCCTGACTTTC; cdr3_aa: CASSPNAPGANVLTF
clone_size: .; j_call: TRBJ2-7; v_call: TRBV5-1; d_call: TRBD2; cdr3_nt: TGCGCCAGCAGCCTAGCGGGAGAGTCCTACGAGCAGTACTTC; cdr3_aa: CASSLAGESYEQYF
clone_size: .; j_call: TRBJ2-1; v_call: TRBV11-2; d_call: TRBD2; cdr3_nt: TGTGCCAGCAGCTTAAATGGCCTAGCGGGGTCCTACAATGAGCAGTTCTTC; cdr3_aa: CASSLNGLAGSYNEQFF
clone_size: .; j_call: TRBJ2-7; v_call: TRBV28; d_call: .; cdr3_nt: TGTGCCAGCAGTTTAGGATTCGAGCAGTACTTC; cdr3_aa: CASSLGFEQYF
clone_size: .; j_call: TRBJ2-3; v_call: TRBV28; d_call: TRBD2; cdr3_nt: TGTGCCAGCAGACCCGGACTAGCAGATACGCAGTATTTT; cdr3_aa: CASRPGLADTQYF
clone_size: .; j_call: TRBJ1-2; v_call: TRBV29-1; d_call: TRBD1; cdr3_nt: TGCAGCGCTCGCCCGACAGGGGGCTCGGGCTACACCTTC; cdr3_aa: CSARPTGGSGYTF
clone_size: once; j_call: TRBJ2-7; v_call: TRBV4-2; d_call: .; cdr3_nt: TGTGCCAGCAGCCAAGATCATAGCGAGCAGTACTTC; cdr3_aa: CASSQDHSEQYF